The next 17 T cell receptor beta chains were all read from a single sample in a study of molecular identifiers for immune sequencing clone quantification. TCRdb fed the PCR reads into MiXCR, producing one record per CDR3 protein. This table has tens of thousands of distinct CDR3 sequences, around 19% appearing once. Sequencing was carried out using naive CD8+ T cells from blood, with Jurkat cell RNA spiked in. As for subset: FACS-sorted CD8+CD4-CCR7+CD45RA+ naive T cells. The origin of the receptors is a human donor in good health. Some libraries in this study had Jurkat cell RNA spiked in.

This clonotype showed up many times. The V call is TRBV5-6, the J call TRBJ2-7; no definite D call. This CDR3 has 13 amino acids. Germline CDR1 SGHDT, CDR2 YYEEEE. The V end lost 1 base, the J end lost 1 base, and 6 bases lay between the germline ends. CDR3 loop: CASSLFMSYEQYF. The CDR3 DNA sequence: TGTGCCAGCAGCTTGTTCATGTCCTACGAGCAGTACTTC. Using reference TRBV5-6 and TRBJ2-7 for the parts outside the CDR3, the full variable domain is DAGVTQSPTHLIKTRGQQVTLRCSPKSGHDTVSWYQQALGQGPQFIFQYYEEEERQRGNFPDRFSGHQFPNYSSELNVNALLLGDSALYLCASSLFMSYEQYFGPGTRLTVT.

This clonotype was counted many times. In DNA form, the CDR3 reads TGTGCCAGCAGTTTGGGGGGGCTCGGTGCAGATACGCAGTATTTT. It codes for CASSLGGLGADTQYF. This sequence joins TRBV9 and TRBJ2-3, with D possibly TRBD2 on 7 matching bases. Between the trimmed V and J ends, which lost 5 bases and 4 bases, there was a span of 17 bases. The CDR3 spans 15 residues. Germline assignment: CDR1 SGDLS and CDR2 YYNGEE.

This clonotype was observed at least ten times. The V gene is TRBV27, the J gene TRBJ2-7; D is unclear. The germline V gene has CDR1 MNHEY and CDR2 SMNVEV (reference sequence). This CDR3 is 15 amino acids long. With 0 bases removed from V and 3 bases from J, the gap between germline ends came to 12 bases. The CDR3 region has the DNA TGTGCCAGCAGTTTATCGGCCCCCCGCTACTACGAGCAGTACTTC. It translates to CASSLSAPRYYEQYF.

This clonotype was observed at least ten times. The chain employs TRBV20-1 and TRBJ2-3; 11 bases map to TRBD2. The length of the CDR3 is 15 residues. The trim removed 6 bases at V and 6 bases at J, leaving 11 bases unmatched. Germline V gene data show CDR1 as DFQATT and CDR2 as SNEGSKA (reference sequence). The CDR3 bases are TGCAGTGCAGAGACTAGCGGGACGTTGTCGGATACGCAGTATTTT. Protein product: CSAETSGTLSDTQYF.

This clonotype was detected many times. The chain links TRBV11-2 to TRBJ2-2; D gene unclear. The CDR3 consists of 13 residues. Trimming removed 1 base at V and 6 bases at J, with 6 bases between. Germline V gives CDR1 SGHAT, CDR2 FQNNGV. CDR3 residues: CASSLGSSGELFF. CDR3 nucleotides: TGTGCCAGCAGCTTAGGATCGTCCGGGGAGCTGTTTTTT.

This clonotype was found many times. The chain is built from TRBV7-2 and TRBJ2-7; maybe TRBD2 (5 bases). Trimming removed 6 bases at V and 0 bases at J, with 12 bases between. The CDR3 has 14 residues. Germline CDR1 and CDR2: SGHTA and FQGNSA. As DNA, the CDR3 is TGTGCCAGCAGGAAGAGCGGAAGCTCCTACGAGCAGTACTTC. It is translated as CASRKSGSSYEQYF.

This sequence joins TRBV27 and TRBJ2-7; TRBD1 aligns across 9 bases. Germline loops: CDR1 MNHEY, CDR2 SMNVEV (reference sequence). This CDR3 is 14 amino acids long. V trimming: 6 bases; J trimming: 4 bases; junction bases outside the gene matches: 7. The CDR3 sequence: CASRLNRGLYEQYF. Here the CDR3 DNA reads TGTGCCAGCAGATTAAACAGGGGGCTTTACGAGCAGTACTTC.

This clonotype has a single count. This may come from a read error, since a much larger clone is one base off. V is TRBV27 and J is TRBJ2-1, with 7 bases lining up with TRBD1. CDR3 length: 17 residues. Germline V gene lookup returns CDR1 MNHEY and CDR2 SMNVEV (reference sequence). The CDR3: CASSSADRDRAYNGQFF. In nucleotides, the CDR3 is TGTGCCAGCAGTTCCGCGGACCGGGACAGAGCCTACAATGGGCAGTTCTTC.

This clonotype was observed at least ten times. The chain couples TRBV10-3 to TRBJ2-6; 8 nucleotides line up with TRBD1. CDR3 length: 16 amino acids. The V segment lost 4 bases and the J segment 2 bases; nucleotides outside the gene matches: 4. CDR1 and CDR2 from the germline V gene are ENHRY and SYGVKD. The CDR3, as DNA: TGTGCCATCAGTGCTGACAGGGGCGCTGGGGCCAACGTCCTGACTTTC. Amino acids: CAISADRGAGANVLTF.

This clonotype has more than one count but fewer than ten. The chain joins TRBV7-6 to TRBJ2-1, with 9 bases lining up with TRBD2. Germline trimming cut 1 base from V and 10 bases from J; bases unmatched to any gene: 11. Germline values: CDR1 SGHVS, CDR2 FNYEAQ. The CDR3 is made up of 16 amino acids. The CDR3 DNA reads TGTGCCAGCAGCTTAGACTTTGGTGGCGGGAGGGCCGAGCAGTTCTTC. Translated, it gives CASSLDFGGGRAEQFF.

Turning to this clonotype: This may stem from a read error, because a much larger clone lies one nucleotide away. V usage is TRBV7-6 and J usage is TRBJ2-1; a possible D gene is TRBD2 (5 bases). The CDR3 sequence is 14 residues long. The germline V gene has CDR1 SGHVS and CDR2 FNYEAQ. CDR3: CASGLAQVTGEQFF. The CDR3 DNA reads as TGTGCCAGCGGCTTAGCGCAAGTTACTGGTGAGCAGTTCTTC.

In its sample, this clonotype was seen many times. The gene calls are TRBV14 and TRBJ2-3; D tentatively reads TRBD1 or TRBD2 (5 bases each). The CDR3 length is 15 residues. Looked up from germline, CDR1 is SGHDN and CDR2 is FVKESK. Trimming cost V 0 bases and J 2 bases, with 9 bases left between them. For the CDR3, the DNA is TGTGCCAGCAGCCAAGATCGGGACGCCACAGATACGCAGTATTTT. Its protein product is CASSQDRDATDTQYF.

There are a few counts of this clonotype. CDR3 amino acids: CASSFERQGSYEQYF. CDR3 DNA: TGCGCCAGCAGCTTCGAGAGACAGGGGTCCTACGAGCAGTACTTC. The J gene is TRBJ2-7, the V gene TRBV4-1, with 8 bases identical to TRBD1. Unmatched junction bases numbered 7, after V lost 5 bases and J lost 1 base. The CDR3 runs 15 residues. Germline loops: CDR1 MGHRA, CDR2 YSYEKL.

This clonotype showed up many times. The V and J genes are TRBV7-6 and TRBJ2-1; TRBD2 matches at 7 bases. From germline, CDR1 is SGHVS and CDR2 FNYEAQ. The V segment lost 4 bases and the J segment 4 bases; nucleotides outside the gene matches: 7. The CDR3 covers 15 residues. The CDR3 nucleotides read TGTGCCAGCAGCTCGATGACTAGCCAATACAATGAGCAGTTCTTC. Translation: CASSSMTSQYNEQFF.

This clonotype was detected only a few times. It may be a read error: a sequence one base away is much more abundant. The V and J genes are TRBV11-2 and TRBJ2-5, with D perhaps matching TRBD1 (5 bases). Per germline, CDR1 SGHAT and CDR2 FQNNGV. CDR3 length: 15 amino acids. CDR3 in DNA: TGTGCCAGCAGCTTAGGTGCAGGGCGCCAAGGGACCCAGTACTTC. Amino acid sequence: CASSLGAGRQGTQYF. Complete variable domain (other parts from reference TRBV11-2 and TRBJ2-5): EAGVAQSPRYKIIEKRQSVAFWCNPISGHATLYWYQQILGQGPKLLIQFQNNGVVDDSQLPKDRFSAERLKGVDSTLKIQPAKLEDSAVYLCASSLGAGRQGTQYFGPGTRLLVL.

This clonotype was found many times. The chain has TRBV4-1 and TRBJ2-2; TRBD2 matches at 11 bases. CDR1 and CDR2 (germline): MGHRA, YSYEKL. This CDR3 has 15 amino acids. The junction had 2 bases not matched to a gene; V was cut back by 1 base and J by 7 bases. In nucleotides, the CDR3 is TGCGCCAGCAGCCAAGTAGCGGGAGGGCTCGGGGAGCTGTTTTTT. This gives the protein CASSQVAGGLGELFF.

In its sample, this clonotype was seen a few times. This rearrangement joins TRBV24-1 to TRBJ2-7, with D perhaps given as TRBD1 or TRBD2 (5 bases each). The CDR3 length is 13 residues. CDR1 is KGHDR, CDR2 SFDVKD, per germline. Trimming pared 9 bases from V and 1 base from J, leaving 12 bases between. Here the CDR3 reads CATRDGVSYEQYF. The DNA of the CDR3 is TGTGCCACCCGGGACGGGGTATCCTACGAGCAGTACTTC.